This TCR beta chain stems from a study of response to subunit inactivated influenza vaccine. Notes on the study in general: Authors proposed each seasonal influenza vaccination draws in few new T cells.

Via MiXCR, TCRdb re-called the RT-PCR reads, giving one row per CDR3 protein. In the table there are approximately 530,000 distinct CDR3 sequences, 6% to 9% of which are singletons. As concerns this clonotype: Its antigen is as yet unknown.

The CDR3 is made up of 18 amino acids. The germline V and J ends were trimmed by 6 bases and 0 bases, with 21 bases remaining between them. Germline CDR1 MNHNS, CDR2 SASEGT. The sequence derives from a man aged 50-75 years who received an inactivated influenza vaccine. The input for sequencing was PBMCs from blood, taken approximately 25 months after vaccination. The chain recombines TRBV6-1 with TRBJ2-4, with D possibly TRBD2 on 5 matching bases. The CDR3 reads CASRQTDGLPLAKNIQYF. CDR3 DNA: TGTGCCAGCAGACAAACGGACGGACTCCCACTAGCCAAAAACATTCAGTACTTC.